Listed below are T cell receptor beta chains from one sample, sequenced in a study of regulatory T cells in long-lasting Graves disease. TCRdb analysed the multiplex PCR reads with MiXCR anew, one entry per CDR3 protein. The profile shows around 400,000 distinct CDR3 sequences, less than 20% of them singletons. The sequencing here drew on peripheral blood mononuclear cells (PBMCs), taken at new diagnosis, from a patient treated with antithyroid drugs. The receptors shown here come from a female donor with Graves disease. The CDR3 runs from the conserved cysteine through the conserved F or W. Each record gives: D gene, J gene, clone size, V gene, CDR3 protein, CDR3 DNA. The D gene is left open where the match is weak. A row's size may be missing; if present it is once, few, many or a size class.

D: .
J: TRBJ1-1
size: many
V: TRBV7-9
CDR3: CASSLAAGDEAFF
DNA: TGTGCCAGCAGCTTAGCGGCGGGGGATGAAGCTTTCTTT

D: .
J: TRBJ1-2
size: .
V: TRBV20-1
CDR3: CSATTPRAYGYTF
DNA: TGCAGTGCTACCACCCCCAGGGCCTATGGCTACACCTTC

D: .
J: TRBJ2-3
size: many
V: TRBV12-3/TRBV12-4
CDR3: CASSLGRIGTDTQYF
DNA: TGTGCCAGCAGTCTGGGGCGGATTGGCACAGATACGCAGTATTTT

D: .
J: TRBJ1-1
size: few
V: TRBV18
CDR3: CASSPRSLGDGTEAFF
DNA: TGTGCCAGCTCACCACGGTCGCTGGGTGACGGAACTGAAGCTTTCTTT

D: .
J: TRBJ2-7
size: few
V: TRBV10-2
CDR3: CASSESTNGYEQYF
DNA: TGCGCCAGCAGTGAGTCTACTAACGGCTACGAGCAGTACTTC

D: .
J: TRBJ2-7
size: many
V: TRBV7-2
CDR3: CASSLDDSGYEQYF
DNA: TGTGCCAGCAGCTTAGACGATTCGGGATACGAGCAGTACTTC

D: TRBD1
J: TRBJ2-6
size: .
V: TRBV29-1
CDR3: CSVEDRAPSGANVLTF
DNA: TGCAGCGTTGAGGACAGGGCTCCCTCTGGGGCCAACGTCCTGACTTTC

D: .
J: TRBJ2-6
size: many
V: TRBV13
CDR3: CASSPEGGANVLTF
DNA: TGTGCCAGCAGTCCGGAGGGGGGGGCCAACGTCCTGACTTTC

D: .
J: TRBJ1-2
size: few
V: TRBV7-2
CDR3: CASSLARARGYTF
DNA: TGTGCCAGCAGCTTAGCCAGGGCGCGGGGCTACACCTTC

D: .
J: TRBJ2-3
size: many
V: TRBV7-2
CDR3: CASSLAGQHTDTQYF
DNA: TGTGCCAGCAGCTTAGCCGGTCAGCACACAGATACGCAGTATTTT

D: .
J: TRBJ1-3
size: few
V: TRBV4-1
CDR3: CASSQSERNTIYF
DNA: TGCGCCAGCAGCCAATCCGAGCGAAACACCATATATTTT